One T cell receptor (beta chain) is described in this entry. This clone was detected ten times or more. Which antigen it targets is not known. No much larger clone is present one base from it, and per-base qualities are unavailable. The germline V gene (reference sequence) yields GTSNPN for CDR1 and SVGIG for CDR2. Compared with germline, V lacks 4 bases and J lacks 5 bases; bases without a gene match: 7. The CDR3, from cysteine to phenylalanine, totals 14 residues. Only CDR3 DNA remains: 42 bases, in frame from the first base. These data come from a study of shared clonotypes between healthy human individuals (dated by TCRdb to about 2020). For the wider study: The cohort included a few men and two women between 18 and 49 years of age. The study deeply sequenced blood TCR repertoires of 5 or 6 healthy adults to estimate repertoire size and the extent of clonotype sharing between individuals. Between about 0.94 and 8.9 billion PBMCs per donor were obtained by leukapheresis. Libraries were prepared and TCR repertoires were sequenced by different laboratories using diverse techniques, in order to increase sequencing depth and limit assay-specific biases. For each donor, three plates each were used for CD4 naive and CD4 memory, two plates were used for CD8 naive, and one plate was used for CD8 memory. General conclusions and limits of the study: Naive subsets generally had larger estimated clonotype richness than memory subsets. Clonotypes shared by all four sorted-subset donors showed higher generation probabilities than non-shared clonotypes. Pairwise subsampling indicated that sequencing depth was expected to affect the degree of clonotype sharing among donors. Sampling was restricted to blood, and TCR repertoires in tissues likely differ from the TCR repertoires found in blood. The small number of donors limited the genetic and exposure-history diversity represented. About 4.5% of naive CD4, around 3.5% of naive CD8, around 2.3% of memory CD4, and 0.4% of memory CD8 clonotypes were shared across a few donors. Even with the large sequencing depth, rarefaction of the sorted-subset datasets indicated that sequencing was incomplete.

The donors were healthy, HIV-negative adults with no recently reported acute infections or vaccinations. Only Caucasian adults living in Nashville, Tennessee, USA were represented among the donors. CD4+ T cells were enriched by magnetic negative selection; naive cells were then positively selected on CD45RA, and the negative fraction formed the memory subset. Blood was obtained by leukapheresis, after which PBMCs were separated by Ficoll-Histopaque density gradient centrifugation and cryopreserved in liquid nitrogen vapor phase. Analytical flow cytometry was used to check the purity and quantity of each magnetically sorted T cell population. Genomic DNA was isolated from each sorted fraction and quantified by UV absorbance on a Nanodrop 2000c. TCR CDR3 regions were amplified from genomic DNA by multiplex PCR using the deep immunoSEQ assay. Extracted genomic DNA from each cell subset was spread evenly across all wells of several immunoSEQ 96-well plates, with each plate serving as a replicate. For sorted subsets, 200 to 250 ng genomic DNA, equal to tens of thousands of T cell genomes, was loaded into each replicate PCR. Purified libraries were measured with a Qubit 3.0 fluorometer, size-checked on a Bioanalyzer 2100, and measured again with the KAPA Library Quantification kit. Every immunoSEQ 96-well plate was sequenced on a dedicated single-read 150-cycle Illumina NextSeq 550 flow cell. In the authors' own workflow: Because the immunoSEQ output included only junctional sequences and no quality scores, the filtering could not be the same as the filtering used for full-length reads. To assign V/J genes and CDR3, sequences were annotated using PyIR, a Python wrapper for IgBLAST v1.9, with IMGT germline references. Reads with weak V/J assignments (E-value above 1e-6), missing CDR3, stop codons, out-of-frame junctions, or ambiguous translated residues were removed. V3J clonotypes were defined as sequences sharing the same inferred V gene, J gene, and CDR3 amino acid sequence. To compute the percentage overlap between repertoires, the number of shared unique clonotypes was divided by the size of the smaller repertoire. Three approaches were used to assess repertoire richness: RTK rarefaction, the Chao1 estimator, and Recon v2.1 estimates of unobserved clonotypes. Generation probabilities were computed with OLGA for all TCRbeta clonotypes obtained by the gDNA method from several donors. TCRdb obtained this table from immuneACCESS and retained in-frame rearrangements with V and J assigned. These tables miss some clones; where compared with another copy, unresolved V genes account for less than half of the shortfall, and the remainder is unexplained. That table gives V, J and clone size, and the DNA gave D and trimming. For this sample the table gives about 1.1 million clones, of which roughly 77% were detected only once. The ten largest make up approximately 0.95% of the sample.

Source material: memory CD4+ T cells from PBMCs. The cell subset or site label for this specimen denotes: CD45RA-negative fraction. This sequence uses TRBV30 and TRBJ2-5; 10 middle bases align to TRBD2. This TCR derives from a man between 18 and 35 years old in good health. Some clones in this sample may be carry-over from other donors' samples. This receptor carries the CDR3 CAWTSGSFQETQYF. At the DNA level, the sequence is TGTGCCTGGACTAGCGGGAGCTTTCAGGAGACCCAGTACTTC.